This T cell receptor beta chain emerged from a study of Graves' ophthalmopathy and Graves' hyperthyroidism. Study outcomes and limitations: Discriminating ophthalmopathy from stable hyperthyroidism, a 13-signature model attained a sensitivity of about 88% and a specificity of about 83%.

On this clonotype itself: Its target is not known.

V lost 6 bases and J 2 bases, leaving 17 bases between the germline ends. Germline V gene data show CDR1 as WSHSY and CDR2 as SAAADI. The CDR3 covers 15 residues. RNA transcripts provided the template for amplifying TCR beta CDR3 regions. The library came from an HTBI-primed first-round RT-PCR and a second-round multiplex PCR. TCRdb reanalysed the multiplex PCR reads using MiXCR and keeps one entry per CDR3 protein. The table lists over a million distinct CDR3 sequences, approximately 35% of them singletons. The chain uses TRBV10-2 and TRBJ2-7, with D perhaps matching TRBD2 (5 bases). The sequenced sample consisted of peripheral blood or thyroid tissue (not recorded which). The clonotype comes from an adult man with Graves' hyperthyroidism. CDR3 sequence: CASSQYEGGPYEQYF. In DNA, the CDR3 is TGCGCCAGCAGCCAATACGAGGGTGGCCCCTACGAGCAGTACTTC.